The 25 T cell receptor beta chains listed next were all sequenced from one sample in a study of CXCR3-negative and CXCR3-positive naive CD8 T cells. UMI-labeled 5' RACE yielded the TRB cDNA libraries. Using the 5' RACE reads, TCRdb records one entry per CDR3 protein without DNA. The listing records over 35,000 distinct CDR3 sequences. Sequencing was performed on memory CD8+ T cells from blood. Source of these receptors: a human donor in good health. Some clones in this sample may be carry-over from other donors' samples.

The CDR3: CASSRLVYEQFF. The chain recombines TRBV13 with TRBJ2-1; absent DNA, TCRdb's TRBD2 call cannot be checked. Germline V gene lookup returns CDR1 PRHDT and CDR2 FYEKMQ (reference sequence). This CDR3 is 12 amino acids long.

This chain uses TRBV5-6 with TRBJ1-2; there is no DNA to check the TCRdb D call of TRBD1. The V gene's germline CDR1 is SGHDT and CDR2 YYEEEE. The CDR3 loop spans 13 amino acids. CDR3 sequence: CASSLAPGNGYTF.

The V and J genes are TRBV4-3 and TRBJ1-2; TCRdb designates TRBD1, a call that cannot be tested without DNA. The CDR3 is 15 residues long. Germline CDR1 reads LGHNA; CDR2 reads YSLEER. CDR3 protein: CASSQESGMNYGYTF.

CDR3 in amino acids: CASSNGNKEYEQYF. The chain has TRBV27 and TRBJ2-7; TCRdb outputs TRBD2, but without DNA this stays unchecked. The CDR3 has 14 amino acids. Germline V lookup: CDR1 MNHEY, CDR2 SMNVEV (reference sequence).

The chain is built from TRBV2 and TRBJ1-5; there is no DNA to check the TCRdb D call of TRBD1. The CDR3 sequence is 13 residues long. Per germline, CDR1 SNHLY and CDR2 FYNNEI. CDR3 protein: CASDRESNQPQHF.

The chain combines TRBV4-1 with TRBJ2-4. CDR3 length: 15 residues. Germline V gene lookup returns CDR1 MGHRA and CDR2 YSYEKL. CDR3 in amino acids: CASSQVSLAKNIQYF.

The rearrangement uses TRBV14 and TRBJ2-1. Germline V gives CDR1 SGHDN, CDR2 FVKESK. The CDR3 loop spans 15 amino acids. The CDR3 protein is CASSHASSSYNEQFF.

This chain connects TRBV29-1 to TRBJ2-7; lacking DNA, the TRBD2 call made by TCRdb goes unchecked. CDR1 and CDR2 (germline): SQVTM, ANQGSEA. The CDR3 extends over 16 amino acids. CDR3 protein: CSVGDLGTGMTYEQYF.

The chain couples TRBV29-1 to TRBJ2-3; with no DNA, the TCRdb D assignment of TRBD1 cannot be verified. The CDR3 length is 14 residues. Germline assignment: CDR1 SQVTM and CDR2 ANQGSEA. CDR3 amino acids: CSARQGTGPDTQYF.

The CDR3 region is CASGLTLGPEAFF. The genes are TRBV12-5 and TRBJ1-1. This CDR3 region has 13 residues. Germline V gene lookup returns CDR1 LGHNT and CDR2 FRNRAP. Full variable domain (missing parts from reference TRBV12-5 and TRBJ1-1): DARVTQTPRHKVTEMGQEVTMRCQPILGHNTVFWYRQTMMQGLELLAYFRNRAPLDDSGMPKDRFSAEMPDATLATLKIQPSEPRDSAVYFCASGLTLGPEAFFGQGTRLTVV.

This chain uses TRBV29-1 with TRBJ2-5; TCRdb returns TRBD1, unconfirmable since there is no DNA. The CDR3 extends over 18 amino acids. Per germline, CDR1 SQVTM and CDR2 ANQGSEA. CDR3 sequence reads: CSVEEGVTGTDFQETQYF.

The rearrangement joins TRBV7-9 to TRBJ2-7. Germline V gives CDR1 SEHNR, CDR2 FQNEAQ (reference sequence). The CDR3 sequence is 13 residues long. The CDR3 sequence is CASSLANTYEQYF.

The genes are TRBV6-1 and TRBJ1-1. CDR3 length: 16 residues. Germline V CDR1 and CDR2: MNHNS, SASEGT. The CDR3 loop is CASSEASHTMNTEAFF.

The gene calls are TRBV6-1 and TRBJ2-2. Germline-derived CDR1 and CDR2 are MNHNS and SASEGT. CDR3 length equals 14 residues. The CDR3 region is CASSEIIGDGELFF.

The V call is TRBV3-1, the J call TRBJ2-2; the D gene TCRdb calls, TRBD1, cannot be checked with no DNA. CDR3 length: 13 residues. Germline V CDR1 and CDR2: LGHDT, YNNKEL (reference sequence). CDR3: CASSQPGAGELFF.

The chain recombines TRBV21-1 with TRBJ2-7; TCRdb picks TRBD2, but there is no DNA to check that call. TRBV21-1 corresponds to a pseudogene. This CDR3 has 16 residues. Here the CDR3 reads CASSFRWASGFYEQYF.

The chain couples TRBV18 to TRBJ1-2. CDR3 size: 16 residues. Germline assignment: CDR1 KGHSH and CDR2 LQKENI. The CDR3 sequence: CASSPPIGPVLYGYTF.

The chain employs TRBV6-5 and TRBJ2-2. The CDR3 sequence is 13 residues long. Germline CDR1 MNHEY, CDR2 SVGAGI. The CDR3: CASSYVHTGELFF.

The chain uses TRBV29-1 and TRBJ2-5; the TCRdb call, TRBD1, lacks DNA for checking. Germline V gene lookup returns CDR1 SQVTM and CDR2 ANQGSEA. The CDR3 length is 14 residues. The chain's CDR3 is CSVDRDRGYETQYF.

The V gene is TRBV29-1, the J gene TRBJ2-5; TCRdb's D call, TRBD1, is unchecked because there is no DNA. Germline V gene lookup returns CDR1 SQVTM and CDR2 ANQGSEA. The CDR3 is 11 residues long. The CDR3 is CSLGTSETQYF. The full variable domain, in which reference TRBV29-1 and TRBJ2-5 provide the parts outside the CDR3, is SAVISQKPSRDICQRGTSLTIQCQVDSQVTMMFWYRQQPGQSLTLIATANQGSEATYESGFVIDKFPISRPNLTFSTLTVSNMSPEDSSIYLCSLGTSETQYFGPGTRLLVL.

V is TRBV7-7 and J is TRBJ2-2; TCRdb indicates TRBD1, and absent DNA this call remains unverified. This CDR3 has 14 residues. The germline V gene has CDR1 SSHAT and CDR2 FNYEAQ (reference sequence). CDR3 sequence reads: CASSRGIATGELFF.

The chain is built from TRBV6-5 and TRBJ2-2; there is no DNA to check the TCRdb D call of TRBD2. Per the germline V gene, CDR1 is MNHEY and CDR2 is SVGAGI. The CDR3 sequence is 17 residues long. The CDR3 loop is CASSYSTPGTNAGELFF.

This chain uses TRBV28 with TRBJ2-3; TCRdb's D call of TRBD2 is untestable without DNA. Germline V gives CDR1 MDHEN, CDR2 SYDVKM. This CDR3 has 18 residues. The CDR3 loop reads CASSTGLAGDASTDTQYF.

The genes are TRBV20-1 and TRBJ2-5; the TCRdb D gene call, TRBD1, has no DNA to confirm it. This CDR3 region has 19 residues. The V gene's germline CDR1 is DFQATT and CDR2 SNEGSKA (reference sequence). The CDR3 spells CSARAKEGRPGGLWETQYF.

The chain joins TRBV6-2 or TRBV6-3 to TRBJ2-3; the D gene TCRdb calls, TRBD2, cannot be checked with no DNA. Germline CDR1 reads MNHEY; CDR2 reads SVGEGT. The CDR3 is made up of 14 amino acids. CDR3 loop: CASSAGASTDTQYF.